The next 30 T cell receptor beta chains were all read from a single sample in a study of cytomegalovirus exposure and HLA in healthy donors. Primers: 60 Vbeta forward and 13 Jbeta reverse. The assay was immunoSEQ multiplex PCR, and TCRdb's table has in-frame clones only and misses some. The sample has roughly 190,000 clones, roughly 80% seen once. Material for sequencing was PBMCs. These receptors were collected from a man aged 50-60 years in good health and CMV-seronegative.

The genes are TRBV11-1 and TRBJ1-6, with D tentatively TRBD1 (5 bases). The CDR3 spans 14 residues. Trimming removed 4 bases from V and 12 bases from J, with 16 bases in between. From germline, CDR1 is SGHAT and CDR2 FQDESV (reference sequence). Here the CDR3 reads CASSSGPLAGPLHF. The CDR3 DNA is TGTGCCAGCAGCTCGGGACCACTAGCCGGACCCCTCCACTTT.

This clone was counted only a few times. This sequence joins TRBV5-6 and TRBJ2-7; 8 bases are a match to TRBD2. From germline, CDR1 is SGHDT and CDR2 YYEEEE. This CDR3 has 12 amino acids. With V trimmed by 5 bases and J by 7 bases, 5 bases remained unmatched. The CDR3: CASSRGGGEQYF. The CDR3 DNA follows: TGTGCCAGCAGTCGGGGGGGTGGGGAGCAGTACTTC. The whole variable domain, remainder taken from reference TRBV5-6 and TRBJ2-7, is DAGVTQSPTHLIKTRGQQVTLRCSPKSGHDTVSWYQQALGQGPQFIFQYYEEEERQRGNFPDRFSGHQFPNYSSELNVNALLLGDSALYLCASSRGGGEQYFGPGTRLTVT.

This rearrangement joins TRBV14 to TRBJ2-7; tentative D call: TRBD2 (5 bases). The V gene's germline CDR1 is SGHDN and CDR2 FVKESK. V was clipped by 7 bases and J by 0 bases, with 10 bases between them. The CDR3 is 13 amino acids. DNA for the CDR3: TGTGCCAGCAACCCGGGGTTCTCCTACGAGCAGTACTTC. Protein product: CASNPGFSYEQYF. The full variable domain, rest sourced from reference TRBV14 and TRBJ2-7, is EAGVTQFPSHSVIEKGQTVTLRCDPISGHDNLYWYRRVMGKEIKFLLHFVKESKQDESGMPNNRFLAERTGGTYSTLKVQPAELEDSGVYFCASNPGFSYEQYFGPGTRLTVT.

V gene TRBV7-3 combines with J gene TRBJ2-1, with TRBD1 matching 7 bases. There are 13 residues in the CDR3. Germline CDR1 and CDR2: SGHTA and FQGTGA. V shed 5 bases, J shed 9 bases, and the junction held 7 bases outside the gene matches. The CDR3 loop is CASSPANRGEQFF. The CDR3 nucleotides are TGTGCCAGCAGCCCAGCCAACAGGGGTGAGCAGTTCTTC.

The count of this clone is one. The chain recombines TRBV6-1 with TRBJ1-3; a possible D gene is TRBD1 (5 bases). Trimming cost V 7 bases and J 1 base, with 11 bases left between them. This CDR3 spans 14 amino acids. From germline, CDR1 is MNHNS and CDR2 SASEGT. CDR3: CASIPGFSGNTIYF. CDR3 nucleotides: TGTGCCAGCATCCCAGGGTTTTCTGGAAACACCATATATTTT.

This sequence joins TRBV19 and TRBJ1-3; 7 bases agree with TRBD1. Per the germline V gene, CDR1 is LNHDA and CDR2 is SQIVND (reference sequence). The CDR3 is 15 amino acids. V dropped 5 bases and J dropped 2; count of bases not matched to a gene: 6. CDR3 sequence reads: CASSLQGTAGNTIYF. CDR3 DNA sequence: TGTGCCAGTAGTCTACAGGGGACGGCTGGAAACACCATATATTTT.

The chain employs TRBV7-9 and TRBJ1-2; 10 bases fit TRBD1. CDR3 length: 16 residues. V lost 6 bases and J lost 1; bases outside the gene matches: 8. Germline V lookup: CDR1 SEHNR, CDR2 FQNEAQ (reference sequence). CDR3 residues: CASSSRGTGDNYGYTF. The CDR3, as DNA: TGTGCCAGCAGTTCTCGGGGGACAGGGGATAACTATGGCTACACCTTC.

The chain recombines TRBV7-2 with TRBJ1-1, with TRBD1 matching over 8 bases. The V and J ends lost 3 bases and 0 bases, in that order; junction bases with no gene match: 15. CDR3 length: 19 amino acids. The germline V gene has CDR1 SGHTA and CDR2 FQGNSA. CDR3 in amino acids: CASSLATGTGRNMNTEAFF. DNA of the CDR3: TGTGCCAGCAGCTTGGCAACCGGGACAGGACGCAATATGAACACTGAAGCTTTCTTT.

The V gene is TRBV28, the J gene TRBJ1-4, with D possibly matching TRBD1 (6 bases). V lost 3 bases and J lost 4, with 12 bases in between. This CDR3 is 15 amino acids long. CDR1 is MDHEN, CDR2 SYDVKM, per germline. CDR3 bases: TGTGCCAGCAGTTTCACGACAGGCCTTAATGAAAAACTGTTTTTT. Encoded protein: CASSFTTGLNEKLFF. The full variable domain, with the rest looked up from reference TRBV28 and TRBJ1-4, is DVKVTQSSRYLVKRTGEKVFLECVQDMDHENMFWYRQDPGLGLRLIYFSYDVKMKEKGDIPEGYSVSREKKERFSLILESASTNQTSMYLCASSFTTGLNEKLFFGSGTQLSVL.

The chain uses TRBV29-1 and TRBJ1-1; 8 nucleotides align to TRBD1. Trimming at V came to 7 bases and at J to 4 bases, leaving 8 bases not matched to a gene. Germline values: CDR1 SQVTM, CDR2 ANQGSEA. The CDR3 covers 13 residues. The CDR3 DNA is TGCAGCGCCGGACAGGGCGTGGGCACTGAAGCTTTCTTT. Its translation: CSAGQGVGTEAFF.

This chain uses TRBV19 with TRBJ1-5; 8 bases are shared with TRBD1. This CDR3 is built from 17 residues. V lost 6 bases to trimming and J lost 0 bases; unmatched junction nucleotides: 10. Germline V lookup: CDR1 LNHDA, CDR2 SQIVND (reference sequence). The CDR3, as DNA: TGTGCCAGTAGAAGGTCAGGGGGCGATTTTAGCAATCAGCCCCAGCATTTT. As protein: CASRRSGGDFSNQPQHF.

CDR3 residues: CASFGGWEGEAFF. CDR3 in DNA: TGTGCCAGCTTCGGGGGATGGGAGGGCGAAGCTTTCTTT. This sequence joins TRBV5-5 and TRBJ1-1; a weak D match, TRBD1 (5 bases). CDR3 length: 13 amino acids. Trimming removed 7 bases from V and 8 bases from J, with 18 bases in between. The germline gives CDR1 SGHKS, CDR2 YYEKEE (reference sequence).

The chain is built from TRBV11-2 and TRBJ2-6, with unresolved D. The V gene's germline CDR1 is SGHAT and CDR2 FQNNGV. The CDR3 spans 16 residues. V gave up 2 bases and J gave up 0 bases, with 8 bases separating them. The DNA for the CDR3 is TGTGCCAGCAGCTTAACTTGGAGCTCTGGGGCCAACGTCCTGACTTTC. It encodes CASSLTWSSGANVLTF.

The rearrangement links TRBV7-6 to TRBJ2-1; D is undetermined. Germline CDR1 reads SGHVS; CDR2 reads FNYEAQ. The CDR3 is 11 amino acids. Trimming removed 5 bases at V and 9 bases at J, with 8 bases between. CDR3 in DNA: TGTGCCAGCAGCATAGAAGCTGAGCAGTTCTTC. Amino acid sequence: CASSIEAEQFF. Looking up the rest from reference TRBV7-6 and TRBJ2-1 gives the full variable domain: GAGVSQSPRYKVTKRGQDVALRCDPISGHVSLYWYRQALGQGPEFLTYFNYEAQQDKSGLPNDRFSAERPEGSISTLTIQRTEQRDSAMYRCASSIEAEQFFGPGTRLTVL.

This clone has a handful of counts. This chain uses TRBV19 with TRBJ1-6; 10 bases are shared with TRBD1. V shed 6 bases and J 6 bases; nucleotides not matched to a gene: 14. CDR1 is LNHDA, CDR2 SQIVND, per germline (reference sequence). This CDR3 is 18 amino acids long. As DNA, the CDR3 is TGTGCCAGTAGGATCACCGGAATGGGGACAGGGGTTAATTCACCCCTCCACTTT. Translation gives CASRITGMGTGVNSPLHF.

V usage is TRBV7-6 and J usage is TRBJ1-5; D unresolved. CDR1 SGHVS and CDR2 FNYEAQ come from the germline V gene. V was clipped by 5 bases and J by 5 bases, with 13 bases between them. There are 14 residues in the CDR3. For the CDR3, the DNA is TGTGCCAGCAGCACCAAGTGGGCCGATCAGCCCCAGCATTTT. Its translation is CASSTKWADQPQHF.

The sample holds one count of this clone. The V call is TRBV4-2, the J call TRBJ1-2, with D uncertain. The CDR3 sequence is 16 residues long. The V end was cut by 2 bases, the J end by 1 base, with 14 bases between. From germline, CDR1 is LGHNA and CDR2 YNFKEQ. CDR3 sequence (DNA): TGTGCCAGCAGCCAAAGTGCTCAGAAATTTAACTATGGCTACACCTTC. Encoded protein: CASSQSAQKFNYGYTF.

The gene calls are TRBV7-2 and TRBJ2-7, with TRBD1 matching 8 bases. With V trimmed by 5 bases and J by 2 bases, 5 bases remained unmatched. The CDR3 spans 14 residues. Looked up from germline, CDR1 is SGHTA and CDR2 is FQGNSA. CDR3 DNA: TGTGCCAGCAGCGTGGACAGGGATACCTACGAGCAGTACTTC. Translation gives CASSVDRDTYEQYF.

This clone was counted between two and nine times. The chain carries TRBV13 and TRBJ1-3; D is undetermined. Per germline, CDR1 PRHDT and CDR2 FYEKMQ (reference sequence). Trimming removed 5 bases at V and 4 bases at J, with 6 bases between. The CDR3 sequence is 12 residues long. The CDR3 DNA follows: TGTGCCAGCAGCCCCGCGGGAAACACCATATATTTT. This encodes CASSPAGNTIYF.

The chain is built from TRBV5-5 and TRBJ1-2; 8 bases align to TRBD1. V shed 4 bases, J shed 6 bases, and the junction held 5 bases outside the gene matches. CDR3 length: 13 residues. Germline V gene sequence: CDR1 SGHKS, CDR2 YYEKEE (reference sequence). The CDR3 region has the DNA TGTGCCAGCAGCGGCGGACAGGGTAATGGCTACACCTTC. Its protein product is CASSGGQGNGYTF. The whole variable domain, remainder taken from reference TRBV5-5 and TRBJ1-2, is DAGVTQSPTHLIKTRGQQVTLRCSPISGHKSVSWYQQVLGQGPQFIFQYYEKEERGRGNFPDRFSARQFPNYSSELNVNALLLGDSALYLCASSGGQGNGYTFGSGTRLTVV.

In regard to this clone: Other DNA sequences in this specimen translate into the identical CDR3. The CDR3 here is CASSFSTGAEQYF. The CDR3 DNA reads TGTGCCAGCAGTTTCTCCACAGGGGCCGAGCAGTACTTC. The chain combines TRBV27 with TRBJ2-7, with 7 nucleotides matching TRBD1. The CDR3 extends over 13 amino acids. Germline V gene lookup returns CDR1 MNHEY and CDR2 SMNVEV (reference sequence). V dropped 3 bases and J dropped 6; count of bases not matched to a gene: 5.

This sequence joins TRBV7-8 and TRBJ1-4; perhaps TRBD1 as D (6 bases). The V end lost 3 bases, the J end lost 6 bases, and 11 bases lay between the germline ends. CDR1 SGHVS and CDR2 FQNEAQ come from the germline V gene. This CDR3 is 14 amino acids long. The CDR3 is CASSLDRPDEKLFF. CDR3 in DNA: TGTGCCAGCAGCTTGGACAGACCAGATGAAAAACTGTTTTTT.

This clone was detected only a few times. A far bigger clonotype differs at one base, so this is likely a read error. The rearrangement uses TRBV7-9 and TRBJ1-2; TRBD1 is a possible D gene (6 bases). Germline V gives CDR1 SEHNR, CDR2 FQNEAQ (reference sequence). Trimming shortened V by 7 bases and J by 7 bases, and 22 bases separated the two germline ends. The CDR3 spans 15 residues. The CDR3 coding sequence is TGTGCCAGCAACGCTTACAGGGAGGGTTCTCCTGGCTACACCTTC. This encodes CASNAYREGSPGYTF. Full variable domain (outside the CDR3, taken from reference TRBV7-9 and TRBJ1-2): DTGVSQNPRHKITKRGQNVTFRCDPISEHNRLYWYRQTLGQGPEFLTYFQNEAQLEKSRLLSDRFSAERPKGSFSTLEIQRTEQGDSAMYLCASNAYREGSPGYTFGSGTRLTVV.

J is TRBJ2-7 and V is TRBV30, with D unresolved. This CDR3 has 11 residues. Germline V gene sequence: CDR1 GTSNPN, CDR2 SVGIG (reference sequence). Trimming cost V 5 bases and J 6 bases, with 11 bases left between them. The chain's CDR3 is CAWATGPEQYF. As DNA, the CDR3 is TGTGCCTGGGCAACGGGTCCCGAGCAGTACTTC.

Only one count was recorded for this clone. CDR3 bases: TGTGCCAGCAGTTTTGAATTAGGGACAGGGGGGTCACCCCTCCACTTT. Protein sequence: CASSFELGTGGSPLHF. This sequence joins TRBV28 and TRBJ1-6; the match to TRBD1 covers 11 bases. Per the germline V gene, CDR1 is MDHEN and CDR2 is SYDVKM. V was clipped by 3 bases and J by 10 bases; unmatched bases: 8. The CDR3 covers 16 residues. Drawing the rest from reference TRBV28 and TRBJ1-6, the complete variable domain is DVKVTQSSRYLVKRTGEKVFLECVQDMDHENMFWYRQDPGLGLRLIYFSYDVKMKEKGDIPEGYSVSREKKERFSLILESASTNQTSMYLCASSFELGTGGSPLHFGNGTRLTVT.

The rearrangement uses TRBV6-5 and TRBJ1-3; tentative D call: TRBD1 (6 bases). Germline V CDR1 and CDR2: MNHEY, SVGAGI. V gave up 0 bases and J gave up 4 bases, with 13 bases separating them. The length of the CDR3 is 16 residues. The CDR3 region is CASSYSTAGEGNTIYF. The CDR3 nucleotides are TGTGCCAGCAGTTACTCGACGGCAGGGGAGGGAAACACCATATATTTT.

J is TRBJ1-2 and V is TRBV30, with D unresolved. Trimming took off 0 bases at V and 5 bases at J, with 13 bases between the two ends. The CDR3 runs to 14 residues. Germline CDR1 and CDR2: GTSNPN and SVGIG (reference sequence). CDR3 loop: CAWSVRRVRYGYTF. The CDR3 coding sequence is TGTGCCTGGAGTGTACGGAGGGTACGGTATGGCTACACCTTC.

CDR3 sequence reads: CASEGTLSYEQYF. The CDR3, as DNA: TGTGCCAGCGAGGGAACCCTATCCTACGAGCAGTACTTC. The chain couples TRBV25-1 to TRBJ2-7; D might be TRBD2 (5 bases). This CDR3 comprises 13 residues. Looked up from germline, CDR1 is MGHDK and CDR2 is SYGVNS. The V and J ends lost 8 bases and 1 base respectively, with 12 bases between them.

The CDR3 DNA is TGTGCCAGCAGTGACGAGGTTGGAAACACCATATATTTT. Translated: CASSDEVGNTIYF. The chain is built from TRBV2 and TRBJ1-3; D remains unclear. CDR1 and CDR2 (germline): SNHLY, FYNNEI. V shed 3 bases and J shed 3 bases, with 6 bases lying between them. The CDR3 contains 13 residues.

This chain links TRBV10-3 with TRBJ1-1; no firm D call. Germline CDR1 reads ENHRY; CDR2 reads SYGVKD. The length of the CDR3 is 14 residues. The germline V and J ends were trimmed by 7 bases and 6 bases, with 18 bases remaining between them. CDR3 DNA: TGTGCCATCACCCAGCTAGGAATCGGATCTGAAGCTTTCTTT. Translating it yields CAITQLGIGSEAFF.